The clone carrying this T cell receptor (beta chain) showed up many times. The antigen remains undetermined. Time point noted: newly diagnosed GD, antithyroid drugs for less than 3 months. RNA isolated from PBMCs was used to make the TCR library. Recruitment took place at an endocrinology department in Xi'an, China. EDTA tubes received approximately 10 milliliters of collected peripheral blood. The entry originates in a study of regulatory T cells in long-lasting Graves disease. Study findings and constraints: Comparison showed that persistent patients shared more public clonotypes (under 3,000) than new patients (approximately 930).

V was pared by 5 bases and J by 0 bases, with 5 bases between. The CDR3 is 13 amino acids. Per germline, CDR1 LGHDT and CDR2 YNNKEL (reference sequence). Construction of TCR beta libraries relied on iRepertoire HTBI primers and on Arm-PCR targeting CDR3 regions. TCRdb ran MiXCR on the multiplex PCR reads and lists one entry per CDR3 protein. The data contain approximately 270,000 distinct CDR3 sequences, 15% to 20% of them singletons. These records were also assigned to another study, of T cells in Graves' hyperthyroidism and ophthalmopathy. That paper states: TCR CDR3 underwent first-round RT-PCR with the HTBI primer set.

The sample consisted of peripheral blood mononuclear cells (PBMCs), taken at new diagnosis, from a patient treated with antithyroid drugs. This TCR derives from a young woman with Graves disease. This chain links TRBV3-1 with TRBJ1-3; D remains unclear. The CDR3 nucleotides are TGTGCCAGCAGCACAGCCTCTGGAAACACCATATATTTT. Amino acids: CASSTASGNTIYF.